The entry that follows covers one TCR beta chain sequence. This record comes from a study of blood T cell repertoires in COVID-19. Across the whole study: Nucleic acid was either cDNA or gDNA, and it came from T cells, B-cell-depleted T cells, or PBMCs.

The CDR3 has 16 residues. Germline lookup yields CDR1 LNHNV and CDR2 YYDKDF (reference sequence). V lost 0 bases and J lost 1; bases outside the gene matches: 2. Clones were sequenced by immunoSEQ multiplex PCR, and TCRdb holds only the in-frame ones, with some missing. In the table there are approximately 250,000 clones, approximately 84% of which are singletons. This sequence joins TRBV15 and TRBJ1-3; 8 bases agree with TRBD1. Sequencing used peripheral blood. The TCR was taken from a middle-aged man with acute or convalescent COVID-19. DNA for the CDR3: TGTGCCACCAGCAGAGATGGACAGGGTTCTGGAAACACCATATATTTT. Protein sequence: CATSRDGQGSGNTIYF.